Described below is a single TCR beta chain sequence and its context. These data are taken from a study of OX40 agonist ivuxolimab in advanced cancers. Trimming pared 1 base from V and 10 bases from J, leaving 16 bases between. The CDR3 contains 14 residues. CDR1 SGHDN and CDR2 FVKESK come from the germline V gene. TCRdb's table, derived via immunoSEQ multiplex PCR, lists solely in-frame clones and lacks some. The data show approximately 64,000 clones, about 80% seen once. The rearrangement uses TRBV14 and TRBJ1-2; D remains unclear. The sequence derives from an adult with an advanced solid tumor such as melanoma, head and neck, liver or kidney cancer. The sample consisted of CD4+ or CD8+ T cells sorted from blood, taken in a trial of the OX40 agonist ivuxolimab. This CDR3 reads CASSQGGVYPYYTF. For the CDR3, the DNA is TGTGCCAGCAGCCAAGGCGGGGTTTACCCATACTACACCTTC.